Below, 5 T cell receptor beta chains from the same sample are listed, as sequenced in a study of T cells after yellow fever vaccination. TCRdb re-called the 5' RACE reads through MiXCR, storing one row per CDR3 protein. The sample has 500,000 to 650,000 distinct CDR3 sequences, approximately 13% seen once. The sequencing used PBMCs, collected on the day of the yellow fever booster vaccination. The receptors shown here come from a man aged 25 to 40 who received the YFV17D yellow fever vaccine.

The chain carries TRBV4-3 and TRBJ1-5; the D is unclear. Germline-derived CDR1 and CDR2 are LGHNA and YSLEER. The CDR3 extends over 15 amino acids. Trimming removed 1 base from V and 6 bases from J, with 13 bases in between. This chain's CDR3 is CASSQARGKSQPQHF. DNA of the CDR3: TGCGCCAGCAGCCAAGCCCGCGGGAAATCTCAGCCCCAGCATTTT.

V is TRBV7-2 and J is TRBJ2-3; possible D gene TRBD2, 5 bases. The CDR3 length is 15 residues. Trimming took 5 bases from V and 2 from J, leaving 14 bases between them. Germline CDR1 reads SGHTA; CDR2 reads FQGNSA. The CDR3 DNA reads TGTGCCAGCAGCCGCCCGAGCGGAAACACAGATACGCAGTATTTT. It codes for CASSRPSGNTDTQYF.

The chain uses TRBV4-3 and TRBJ2-1; 8 positions match TRBD2. J lost 10 bases, V lost 2 bases, and 10 bases had no gene match. The CDR3 is 15 amino acids. Germline V gene sequence: CDR1 LGHNA, CDR2 YSLEER. The CDR3 loop is CASSQIGLAHGEQFF. DNA for the CDR3: TGCGCCAGCAGCCAAATCGGACTAGCTCACGGGGAGCAGTTCTTC.

The chain has TRBV7-2 and TRBJ2-7, with 9 bases lining up with TRBD2. Germline V gives CDR1 SGHTA, CDR2 FQGNSA. The length of the CDR3 is 17 residues. The V and J ends lost 1 base and 2 bases, in that order; junction bases with no gene match: 9. CDR3 nucleotides: TGTGCCAGCAGCTTAGTCCAATTAGCGGGAGTCACCTACGAGCAGTACTTC. Translating gives CASSLVQLAGVTYEQYF.

This clonotype has a count of ten or more. The chain links TRBV5-4 to TRBJ2-1; the match to TRBD2 covers 13 bases. Looked up from germline, CDR1 is SGHNT and CDR2 is YYREEE (reference sequence). This CDR3 is 17 amino acids long. Trimming removed 3 bases from V and 2 bases from J; junction bases left unmatched: 5. In DNA, the CDR3 is TGTGCCAGCAGCTCCCGGACTAGCGGGAGAGCCTACAATGAGCAGTTCTTC. Translation: CASSSRTSGRAYNEQFF.